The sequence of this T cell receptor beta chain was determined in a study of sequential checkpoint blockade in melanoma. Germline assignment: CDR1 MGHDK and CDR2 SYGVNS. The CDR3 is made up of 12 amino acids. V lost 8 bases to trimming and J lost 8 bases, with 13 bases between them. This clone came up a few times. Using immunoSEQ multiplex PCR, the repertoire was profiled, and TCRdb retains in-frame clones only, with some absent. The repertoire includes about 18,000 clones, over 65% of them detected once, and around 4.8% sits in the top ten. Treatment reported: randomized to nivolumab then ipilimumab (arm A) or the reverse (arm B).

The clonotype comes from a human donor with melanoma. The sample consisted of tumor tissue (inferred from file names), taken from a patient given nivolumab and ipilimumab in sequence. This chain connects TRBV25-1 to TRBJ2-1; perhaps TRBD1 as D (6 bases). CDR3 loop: CASGGGWDEQFF. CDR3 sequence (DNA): TGTGCCAGCGGGGGCGGTTGGGATGAGCAGTTCTTC.